The 32 T cell receptor beta chains listed next were all sequenced from one sample in a study of T-cell memory formation after mild COVID-19 (dated by TCRdb to about 2021). Library preparation used 5' RACE. The sample was run on an Illumina NovaSeq 6000. TCRdb reanalyzed the raw reads on its own, using fastp at Q25 for trimming and MiXCR for clone calling, and kept in-frame beta chains. Every CDR3 protein is listed once, alongside the most common genes and DNA of its rows. Present in this sample are about 260,000 distinct CDR3 sequences, about a sixth of which were seen just once. Of the sample, 22% falls within the top ten clones. Source material: PBMCs or a T cell subset sorted from them (not recorded which). The receptor set was obtained from a man aged 18 to 29 who had mild COVID-19 (a few samples of this study predate the infection). The sample titles of this study are shuffled in the database, so cell type and time point are left out; the donor was told from shared clones.

V is TRBV28 and J is TRBJ2-1; 7 positions agree with TRBD2. Germline CDR1 and CDR2: MDHEN and SYDVKM. The CDR3 totals 14 residues. Losses at the gene ends were 6 bases for V and 4 bases for J; bases not matched to a gene: 6. CDR3 sequence (DNA): TGTGCCAGCAGGCGCGGGGGTATATACAATGAGCAGTTCTTC. Translation gives CASRRGGIYNEQFF.

This clonotype was seen a handful of times. The rearrangement links TRBV12-5 to TRBJ2-3; tentative D call: TRBD2 (6 bases). Trimming removed 9 bases at V and 6 bases at J, with 16 bases between. This CDR3 has 13 amino acids. CDR1 LGHNT and CDR2 FRNRAP come from the germline V gene. This chain's CDR3 is CASAGRRGDTQYF. CDR3 in DNA: TGTGCTAGCGCGGGGAGACGAGGCGATACGCAGTATTTT.

The chain has TRBV19 and TRBJ1-1; D perhaps matches TRBD1 (5 bases). V lost 4 bases and J 11 bases, leaving 14 bases between the germline ends. The CDR3 spans 12 residues. CDR1 LNHDA and CDR2 SQIVND come from the germline V gene (reference sequence). The CDR3 region has the DNA TGTGCCAGTAGTACAGGAGGGGTAGCCGCTTTCTTT. This translates into CASSTGGVAAFF.

The rearrangement uses TRBV6-1 and TRBJ1-5; TRBD1 matches 7 bases. V was pared by 6 bases and J by 2 bases, with 16 bases of the junction left unmatched. Germline CDR1 reads MNHNS; CDR2 reads SASEGT. The CDR3 covers 18 residues. In nucleotides, the CDR3 is TGTGCCAGCAGAAAGGTCCCCCCAGGGGGGGCGGGCAATCAGCCCCAGCATTTT. It yields the protein CASRKVPPGGAGNQPQHF.

This clonotype was found a few times. V usage is TRBV5-1 and J usage is TRBJ2-1; 7 nucleotides line up with TRBD2. Germline loops: CDR1 SGHRS, CDR2 YFSETQ. CDR3 length: 14 residues. The junction had 7 bases not matched to a gene; V was cut back by 4 bases and J by 6 bases. DNA for the CDR3: TGCGCCAGCAGCCCCGGGGAGGGTACCAATGAGCAGTTCTTC. As protein: CASSPGEGTNEQFF. The variable domain in full, completed from reference TRBV5-1 and TRBJ2-1, reads KAGVTQTPRYLIKTRGQQVTLSCSPISGHRSVSWYQQTPGQGLQFLFEYFSETQRNKGNFPGRFSGRQFSNSRSEMNVSTLELGDSALYLCASSPGEGTNEQFFGPGTRLTVL.

Many counts were recorded for this clonotype. The chain uses TRBV3-1 and TRBJ2-2; D may correspond to TRBD1 or TRBD2 (6 bases each). CDR1 is LGHDT and CDR2 is YNNKEL in the germline V gene (reference sequence). This CDR3 comprises 18 residues. V dropped 3 bases and J dropped 3 bases, with 20 bases sitting between them. The CDR3 sequence is CASSHARGLGSHTGELFF. CDR3 bases: TGTGCCAGCAGCCACGCCAGGGGACTTGGTTCGCACACCGGGGAGCTGTTTTTT.

The genes are TRBV12-3 or TRBV12-4 and TRBJ1-5; D ambiguous. V lost 4 bases, J lost 5 bases, and 9 bases lay in between. The CDR3 spans 13 residues. CDR3 loop: CASSSGSHQPQHF. For the CDR3, the DNA is TGTGCCAGCAGTTCCGGGTCCCATCAGCCCCAGCATTTT.

This clonotype was observed a few times. V gene TRBV7-2 combines with J gene TRBJ1-2; 7 bases agree with TRBD1. Unmatched junction bases numbered 4, after V lost 5 bases and J lost 4 bases. Germline values: CDR1 SGHTA, CDR2 FQGNSA. The CDR3 sequence is 13 residues long. The CDR3 protein is CASSRDSLYGYTF. CDR3 nucleotide sequence: TGTGCCAGCAGCCGGGACAGCCTCTATGGCTACACCTTC.

This chain uses TRBV9 with TRBJ2-4, with no clear D. Deletions cut 2 bases from V and 5 bases from J, with 23 bases between. The CDR3 has 18 amino acids. Germline lookup yields CDR1 SGDLS and CDR2 YYNGEE. The CDR3 is CASSVHPSLHTPENIQYF. The CDR3 DNA is TGTGCCAGCAGCGTGCACCCGTCCCTTCACACCCCAGAAAACATTCAGTACTTC.

In this sample, this clonotype turned up a few times. The genes are TRBV11-2 and TRBJ2-7; possible D gene TRBD1, 6 bases. V was shortened by 1 base and J by 2 bases, with 18 bases between the two germline ends. In germline, CDR1 is SGHAT, CDR2 FQNNGV. This CDR3 comprises 17 residues. CDR3 amino acids: CASSLGGYTGIPYEQYF. The DNA for the CDR3 is TGTGCCAGCAGCTTAGGGGGATATACAGGGATTCCCTACGAGCAGTACTTC.

CDR3 amino acids: CASSFHGNTEAFF. The CDR3 coding sequence is TGCGCCAGCAGCTTTCATGGGAACACTGAAGCTTTCTTT. This chain uses TRBV5-1 with TRBJ1-1; D unclear. The CDR3 consists of 13 residues. Between the trimmed V and J ends, which lost 2 bases and 1 base, there was a span of 6 bases. Germline CDR1 SGHRS, CDR2 YFSETQ.

This clonotype was seen at least ten times. One junction end disagrees with the germline gene, perhaps due to a read error. This rearrangement joins TRBV12-5 to TRBJ2-5; 12 bases map to TRBD2. CDR1 is LGHNT, CDR2 FRNRAP, per germline. The length of the CDR3 is 17 residues. In DNA, the CDR3 is TGTGCTAGTGGTCAACTAGCGGGGGGAATAAATGAAGAGAGCCAGTACTTC. It yields the protein CASGQLAGGINEESQYF.

This clonotype was seen a few times. This chain connects TRBV20-1 to TRBJ1-1; possibly TRBD1 for D (6 bases). The CDR3 spans 13 residues. CDR1 and CDR2 (germline): DFQATT, SNEGSKA (reference sequence). V lost 5 bases and J lost 1, with 11 bases in between. The CDR3 sequence is CSAPGQANTEAFF. Here the CDR3 DNA reads TGCAGTGCTCCGGGACAAGCGAACACTGAAGCTTTCTTT.

This clonotype was recorded a few times. The rearrangement uses TRBV5-1 and TRBJ2-3; D may correspond to TRBD1 or TRBD2 (6 bases each). There are 16 residues in the CDR3. The germline CDR1 and CDR2 sequences are SGHRS and YFSETQ. V lost 3 bases, J lost 2 bases, and 16 bases lay in between. CDR3 in amino acids: CASSYRRGAATDTQYF. In nucleotides, the CDR3 is TGCGCCAGCAGCTACCGTAGGGGGGCTGCCACAGATACGCAGTATTTT.

In its sample, this clonotype was seen a few times. An end of the junction does not agree with germline; a read error may underlie this. V gene TRBV6-2 or TRBV6-3 combines with J gene TRBJ2-1; 9 bases fit TRBD2. Looked up from germline, CDR1 is MNHEY and CDR2 is SVGEGT. The CDR3 runs to 14 residues. The CDR3 DNA follows: TGTGCCACGGGACTAGCCTCTTTGAGAAATGCGCAGTTCTTC. Its translation: CATGLASLRNAQFF.

The rearrangement uses TRBV5-1 and TRBJ2-3, with D unclear. CDR1 and CDR2 from the germline V gene are SGHRS and YFSETQ. The V gene lost 2 bases and the J gene lost 0 bases, with 10 bases spanning the gap. This CDR3 contains 15 residues. The CDR3 nucleotides are TGCGCCAGCAGCTTCTGGACCCTTAGCACAGATACGCAGTATTTT. Its protein product is CASSFWTLSTDTQYF.

This clonotype has just a few counts. The chain carries TRBV9 and TRBJ2-3, with 7 bases fitting TRBD2. CDR1 is SGDLS, CDR2 YYNGEE, per germline. The junction had 12 bases not matched to a gene; V was cut back by 3 bases and J by 2 bases. The CDR3 has 17 residues. Written as DNA, the CDR3 is TGTGCCAGCAGCGAGCGGGGAGGGTCAGTTTTCACAGATACGCAGTATTTT. It encodes CASSERGGSVFTDTQYF.

This clonotype was seen more than once but under ten times. This rearrangement joins TRBV27 to TRBJ2-7; no clear D gene. CDR1 MNHEY and CDR2 SMNVEV come from the germline V gene (reference sequence). The CDR3 is 13 amino acids. V was clipped by 3 bases and J by 1 base, with 7 bases between them. The chain's CDR3 is CASSFSRSYEQYF. In DNA form, the CDR3 reads TGTGCCAGCAGTTTTAGTAGGTCCTACGAGCAGTACTTC.

The chain is built from TRBV18 and TRBJ2-2; no firm D call. The V and J ends lost 6 bases and 0 bases respectively, with 11 bases between them. This CDR3 has 15 amino acids. CDR1 KGHSH and CDR2 LQKENI come from the germline V gene. The CDR3 is CASSFWVANTGELFF. CDR3 bases: TGTGCCAGCTCGTTTTGGGTCGCGAACACCGGGGAGCTGTTTTTT. Full variable domain (remainder filled in from reference TRBV18 and TRBJ2-2): NAGVMQNPRHLVRRRGQEARLRCSPMKGHSHVYWYRQLPEEGLKFMVYLQKENIIDESGMPKERFSAEFPKEGPSILRIQQVVRGDSAAYFCASSFWVANTGELFFGEGSRLTVL.

This clonotype was counted many times. J is TRBJ2-7 and V is TRBV5-6, with D maybe TRBD2 (5 bases). Germline V CDR1 and CDR2: SGHDT, YYEEEE. The CDR3 is 13 residues long. V was trimmed by 2 bases and J by 2 bases, leaving 8 bases between them. In nucleotides, the CDR3 is TGTGCCAGCAGCTTAACCGGGACCTACGAGCAGTACTTC. Protein product: CASSLTGTYEQYF. The variable domain in full, completed from reference TRBV5-6 and TRBJ2-7, reads DAGVTQSPTHLIKTRGQQVTLRCSPKSGHDTVSWYQQALGQGPQFIFQYYEEEERQRGNFPDRFSGHQFPNYSSELNVNALLLGDSALYLCASSLTGTYEQYFGPGTRLTVT.

The chain combines TRBV6-2 or TRBV6-3 with TRBJ2-5; D gene ambiguous. Trimming took off 6 bases at V and 1 base at J, with 15 bases between the two ends. The germline CDR1 and CDR2 sequences are MNHEY and SVGEGT. The CDR3 covers 15 residues. The CDR3: CASSLTLFAQETQYF. The CDR3 coding sequence is TGTGCCAGCAGCTTGACTTTGTTCGCCCAAGAGACCCAGTACTTC.

This clonotype appeared a few times. The V and J genes are TRBV12-3 or TRBV12-4 and TRBJ1-1; D gene unclear. This CDR3 has 13 residues. Trimming shortened V by 2 bases and J by 4 bases, and 8 bases separated the two germline ends. CDR3 residues: CASSLRSLTEAFF. DNA for the CDR3: TGTGCCAGCAGTTTAAGATCTCTCACTGAAGCTTTCTTT.

The gene calls are TRBV6-5 and TRBJ1-1, with a weak D call TRBD1 (6 bases). This CDR3 spans 13 amino acids. The V end lost 7 bases, the J end lost 3 bases, and 12 bases lay between the germline ends. Germline assignment: CDR1 MNHEY and CDR2 SVGAGI. The CDR3 here is CASTLTGDTEAFF. Written as DNA, the CDR3 is TGTGCCAGCACCCTGACAGGCGACACTGAAGCTTTCTTT.

The chain joins TRBV4-3 to TRBJ2-1; 9 bases line up with TRBD2. With V trimmed by 0 bases and J by 4 bases, 4 bases remained unmatched. The germline V gene encodes CDR1 LGHNA and CDR2 YSLEER. The CDR3 covers 16 residues. CDR3 in DNA: TGCGCCAGCAGCCAAGATTATAGCGGGGGTTACAATGAGCAGTTCTTC. Translated: CASSQDYSGGYNEQFF.

This clonotype has a handful of counts. The gene calls are TRBV6-5 and TRBJ1-6; D may be TRBD1 (6 bases). The CDR3 covers 16 residues. V was shortened by 1 base and J by 7 bases, with 14 bases between the two germline ends. Germline-derived CDR1 and CDR2 are MNHEY and SVGAGI. This CDR3 is CASSYFTGLGNSPLHF. As DNA, the CDR3 is TGTGCCAGCAGTTACTTTACAGGGCTTGGGAATTCACCCCTCCACTTT.

The chain employs TRBV12-3 or TRBV12-4 and TRBJ2-3; 9 bases are shared with TRBD2. With 5 bases clipped from V and 5 bases from J, the junction kept 8 bases outside the gene matches. The CDR3 runs 15 residues. The CDR3 spells CASSARLAAGDTQYF. In DNA, the CDR3 is TGTGCCAGCAGTGCAAGACTAGCGGCAGGAGATACGCAGTATTTT.

A few counts support this clonotype. The J gene is TRBJ2-7, the V gene TRBV28; 8 bases agree with TRBD2. CDR1 MDHEN and CDR2 SYDVKM come from the germline V gene. J gave up 4 bases and V 7 bases, and 6 bases lay outside the gene matches. This CDR3 is built from 13 residues. The CDR3 nucleotides read TGTGCCAGCACCCCGGGGGGGGTTTACGAGCAGTACGTC. It encodes CASTPGGVYEQYV.

The chain combines TRBV24-1 with TRBJ2-7; possible D gene TRBD2, 7 bases. The germline V gene has CDR1 KGHDR and CDR2 SFDVKD. Trimming removed 7 bases at V and 6 bases at J, with 18 bases between. The CDR3 has 14 residues. This CDR3 is CATRRGHGGREQYV. In nucleotides, the CDR3 is TGTGCCACCAGGCGAGGACACGGGGGGCGCGAGCAGTACGTC.

The V call is TRBV24-1, the J call TRBJ2-3; no clear D. The CDR3 totals 12 residues. Germline values: CDR1 KGHDR, CDR2 SFDVKD. Trimming pared 0 bases from V and 4 bases from J, leaving 1 base between. The DNA of the CDR3 is TGTGCCACCAGTGATTTGGCAGATACGCAGTATTTT. Translation: CATSDLADTQYF.

This clonotype was counted between two and nine times. The rearrangement links TRBV7-9 to TRBJ1-3; no clear D. The CDR3 runs 15 residues. Per the germline V gene, CDR1 is SEHNR and CDR2 is FQNEAQ (reference sequence). Trimming pared 5 bases from V and 0 bases from J, leaving 11 bases between. The DNA of the CDR3 is TGTGCCAGCAGCCACGGGCCACCCTCTGGAAACACCATATATTTT. Amino acid sequence: CASSHGPPSGNTIYF. The full variable domain, in which reference TRBV7-9 and TRBJ1-3 provide the parts outside the CDR3, is DTGVSQNPRHKITKRGQNVTFRCDPISEHNRLYWYRQTLGQGPEFLTYFQNEAQLEKSRLLSDRFSAERPKGSFSTLEIQRTEQGDSAMYLCASSHGPPSGNTIYFGEGSWLTVV.

The chain uses TRBV7-9 and TRBJ1-4; no clear D gene. The CDR3 extends over 16 amino acids. Looked up from germline, CDR1 is SEHNR and CDR2 is FQNEAQ (reference sequence). V lost 5 bases, J lost 7 bases, and 20 bases lay in between. The CDR3 coding sequence is TGTGCCAGCAGCCCTATGGCCCGGGGTGATAGTGAAAAACTGTTTTTT. It codes for CASSPMARGDSEKLFF.

The rearrangement joins TRBV16 to TRBJ1-4; D uncertain. V lost 4 bases and J 5 bases, leaving 8 bases between the germline ends. The CDR3 contains 13 residues. Germline CDR1 KGHSY, CDR2 FQNENV. The CDR3: CASSPSLNEKLFF. As DNA, the CDR3 is TGTGCCAGCAGCCCGTCCCTGAATGAAAAACTGTTTTTT.